These 23 T cell receptor beta chains share one sample of origin, sequenced in a study of blood T cell repertoires in COVID-19. TCRdb's table, derived via immunoSEQ multiplex PCR, lists solely in-frame clones and lacks some. The sample records 91,000 or so clones, more than 75% being singletons. Specimen: peripheral blood. The receptors stem from a man between 50 and 59 years old with active or convalescent COVID-19.

The chain couples TRBV21-1 to TRBJ2-7; the table gives TRBD2 as D, unverified against the DNA. TRBV21-1 is reported as a pseudogene. CDR3 length: 16 residues. The CDR3 protein is CASSKLGTSGTYEQYF. Written as DNA, the CDR3 is TGTGCCAGCAGCAAATTAGGGACTAGCGGAACCTACGAGCAGTACTTC.

V usage is TRBV10-3 and J usage is TRBJ1-1; D perhaps matches TRBD1 (5 bases). This CDR3 region has 14 residues. V lost 3 bases to trimming and J lost 1 base, with 9 bases between them. Germline lookup yields CDR1 ENHRY and CDR2 SYGVKD. For the CDR3, the DNA is TGTGCCATCAGTGACCACACAGGGAACACTGAAGCTTTCTTT. It codes for CAISDHTGNTEAFF.

This chain uses TRBV25-1 with TRBJ1-3; D ambiguous. The CDR3 contains 17 residues. CDR1 and CDR2 from the germline V gene are MGHDK and SYGVNS. V was trimmed by 1 base and J by 0 bases, leaving 13 bases between them. CDR3 coding DNA: TGTGCCAGCAGTGAATTCGGCAGCGCAAACTCTGGAAACACCATATATTTT. Translated: CASSEFGSANSGNTIYF.

This rearrangement joins TRBV6-4 to TRBJ2-1; TRBD2 matches at 11 bases. Germline assignment: CDR1 MRHNA and CDR2 SNTAGT. Trimming removed 6 bases from V and 5 bases from J; junction bases left unmatched: 3. The CDR3 spans 14 residues. The CDR3 sequence is CASSRLAGNNEQFF. CDR3 DNA: TGTGCCAGCAGCCGACTAGCGGGAAACAATGAGCAGTTCTTC.

This rearrangement joins TRBV15 to TRBJ1-4; D is undetermined. V lost 3 bases and J 3 bases, leaving 11 bases between the germline ends. There are 15 residues in the CDR3. CDR1 is LNHNV and CDR2 is YYDKDF in the germline V gene (reference sequence). CDR3 loop: CATSRELAANEKLFF. CDR3 in DNA: TGTGCCACCAGCAGGGAGTTAGCGGCTAATGAAAAACTGTTTTTT.

V gene TRBV2 combines with J gene TRBJ2-1; 10 nucleotides match TRBD1. Germline V lookup: CDR1 SNHLY, CDR2 FYNNEI. The CDR3 covers 16 residues. V lost 9 bases, J lost 10 bases, and 18 bases stayed unmatched. CDR3 sequence reads: CASKGPGTGEGWEQFF. As DNA, the CDR3 is TGTGCCAGTAAGGGCCCCGGGACAGGGGAAGGGTGGGAGCAGTTCTTC.

The chain is built from TRBV7-2 and TRBJ2-5, with 8 bases that match TRBD2. V gave up 2 bases and J gave up 2 bases; unmatched junction bases: 4. The CDR3 sequence is 15 residues long. Germline-derived CDR1 and CDR2 are SGHTA and FQGNSA. The DNA of the CDR3 is TGTGCCAGCAGCTTAATCGGGGGGGATCAAGAGACCCAGTACTTC. It codes for CASSLIGGDQETQYF.

The gene calls are TRBV7-9 and TRBJ1-2; TRBD1 is a possible D gene (5 bases). Trimming left V 5 bases short and J 6 bases short, with 10 bases between. The CDR3 has 12 residues. From germline, CDR1 is SEHNR and CDR2 FQNEAQ (reference sequence). The CDR3 DNA reads as TGTGCCAGCAGCCCTCAAGGGGATGGCTACACCTTC. This gives the protein CASSPQGDGYTF.

The gene calls are TRBV3-1 (or the pseudogene TRBV3-2) and TRBJ2-5; D uncertain. Germline CDR1 is LGHDT and CDR2 is YNNKEL (reference sequence). Trimming removed 0 bases from V and 6 bases from J, with 14 bases in between. There are 15 residues in the CDR3. The CDR3 spells CASSQDMTRSKTQYF. The DNA of the CDR3 is TGTGCCAGCAGCCAAGATATGACACGCTCGAAGACCCAGTACTTC.

The gene calls are TRBV3-1 (or the pseudogene TRBV3-2) and TRBJ2-1; 8 bases match TRBD1. V lost 2 bases, J lost 2 bases, and 14 bases stayed unmatched. Germline V gene lookup returns CDR1 LGHDT and CDR2 YNNKEL (reference sequence). The CDR3 is 19 amino acids. CDR3 protein: CASSQLSYQGARPYNEQFF. The CDR3 nucleotides are TGTGCCAGCAGCCAACTCTCCTACCAGGGGGCGCGTCCCTACAATGAGCAGTTCTTC.

The chain links TRBV27 to TRBJ2-2, with D possibly matching TRBD1 (6 bases). CDR1 MNHEY and CDR2 SMNVEV come from the germline V gene (reference sequence). The CDR3 is 16 residues long. The ends were cut back, 4 bases at V and 0 bases at J, with 12 bases in the middle. The CDR3 sequence: CASSYQGRANTGELFF. The CDR3 nucleotides are TGTGCCAGCAGTTACCAGGGGAGAGCGAACACCGGGGAGCTGTTTTTT.

V is TRBV28 and J is TRBJ2-3; 14 nucleotides align to TRBD2. This CDR3 contains 16 residues. The ends lost 5 bases at V and 6 bases at J; junction bases unmatched: 7. Germline-derived CDR1 and CDR2 are MDHEN and SYDVKM. For the CDR3, the DNA is TGTGCCAGCAGTAAGACTAGCGGGGGGGCCGGGGATACGCAGTATTTT. This sequence encodes CASSKTSGGAGDTQYF.

The V and J genes are TRBV10-1 and TRBJ1-3; no clear D gene. Germline V gene lookup returns CDR1 WNHNN and CDR2 SYGVQD (reference sequence). This CDR3 has 13 amino acids. V was cut by 3 bases and J by 11 bases, with 14 bases left in between. CDR3 protein: CASSETSPYAIYF. The CDR3 DNA reads as TGCGCCAGCAGTGAAACATCTCCGTATGCCATATATTTT.

V is TRBV20-1 and J is TRBJ1-2, with TRBD1 as a possible D gene (6 bases). V was cut by 3 bases and J by 2 bases, with 13 bases left in between. The CDR3 has 14 amino acids. Germline V CDR1 and CDR2: DFQATT, SNEGSKA (reference sequence). Here the CDR3 DNA reads TGCAGTGCTAGTGTGGGACAATTAAACTATGGCTACACCTTC. Its protein is CSASVGQLNYGYTF.

The rearrangement joins TRBV4-3 to TRBJ2-4, with 7 nucleotides matching TRBD2. This CDR3 is 15 amino acids long. Germline lookup yields CDR1 LGHNA and CDR2 YSLEER. The V gene end was trimmed by 0 bases and the J gene end by 10 bases; junction bases not matched to a gene: 9. This CDR3 is CASSQDRGVEGIQYF. Written as DNA, the CDR3 is TGCGCCAGCAGCCAAGATCGGGGGGTAGAGGGGATTCAGTACTTC.

V usage is TRBV5-8 and J usage is TRBJ2-3; possibly TRBD2 for D (7 bases). CDR1 is SGHTS and CDR2 is YDEGEE in the germline V gene. Between the trimmed V and J ends, which lost 7 bases and 3 bases, there was a span of 12 bases. The CDR3 totals 13 residues. CDR3 region: CASGGGVTDTQYF. CDR3 sequence (DNA): TGTGCCAGCGGGGGGGGCGTTACAGATACGCAGTATTTT.

The rearrangement joins TRBV5-1 to TRBJ2-3; TRBD1 might be the D (5 bases). The CDR3 sequence is 16 residues long. Trimming stripped 0 bases from V and 4 bases from J, with 15 bases between. Germline values: CDR1 SGHRS, CDR2 YFSETQ. The CDR3 sequence: CASSLDPIQGADTQYF. For the CDR3, the DNA is TGCGCCAGCAGCTTGGATCCAATTCAGGGCGCAGATACGCAGTATTTT.

This rearrangement joins TRBV3-1 (or the pseudogene TRBV3-2) to TRBJ2-4; no clear D gene. This CDR3 is built from 11 residues. Germline V gene data show CDR1 as LGHDT and CDR2 as YNNKEL (reference sequence). Trimming removed 3 bases from V and 9 bases from J, with 6 bases in between. CDR3 nucleotides: TGTGCCAGCAGCCAGGGCCTCATTCAGTACTTC. Encoded protein: CASSQGLIQYF.

V and J are TRBV6-5 and TRBJ1-5; tentatively, D is TRBD1 (6 bases). This CDR3 spans 15 amino acids. V dropped 6 bases and J dropped 6 bases, with 18 bases sitting between them. Germline values: CDR1 MNHEY, CDR2 SVGAGI. The CDR3 DNA sequence: TGTGCCAGCAGGAGACAGGTGGGTTTCGGTCAGCCCCAGCATTTT. Amino acids: CASRRQVGFGQPQHF.

The chain couples TRBV4-1 to TRBJ2-1, with TRBD1 identical over 10 bases. Per germline, CDR1 MGHRA and CDR2 YSYEKL. V was clipped by 3 bases and J by 4 bases; unmatched bases: 3. This CDR3 is built from 15 residues. The DNA of the CDR3 is TGCGCCAGCAGCCAGGGACAGGGGAATTACAATGAGCAGTTCTTC. Residues: CASSQGQGNYNEQFF.

The chain employs TRBV12-3 or TRBV12-4 and TRBJ2-1; D is unresolved. This CDR3 is built from 12 residues. V lost 1 base to trimming and J lost 8 bases, with 6 bases between them. For the CDR3, the DNA is TGTGCCAGCAGTTTAGGAGTCCATGAGCAGTTCTTC. The encoded protein is CASSLGVHEQFF.

This clone appeared a few times. This chain connects TRBV7-2 to TRBJ1-5; 7 nucleotides line up with TRBD1. V lost 2 bases, J lost 0 bases, and 4 bases stayed unmatched. This CDR3 has 16 amino acids. Germline-derived CDR1 and CDR2 are SGHTA and FQGNSA. CDR3 region: CASSLTGEYSNQPQHF. The CDR3 region has the DNA TGTGCCAGCAGCTTAACAGGGGAATATAGCAATCAGCCCCAGCATTTT. The whole variable domain, remainder taken from reference TRBV7-2 and TRBJ1-5, is GAGVSQSPSNKVTEKGKDVELRCDPISGHTALYWYRQSLGQGLEFLIYFQGNSAPDKSGLPSDRFSAERTGGSVSTLTIQRTQQEDSAVYLCASSLTGEYSNQPQHFGDGTRLSIL.

This chain uses TRBV30 with TRBJ2-2; TRBD2 might be the D (5 bases). Trimming shortened V by 2 bases and J by 6 bases, and 13 bases separated the two germline ends. The CDR3 is 14 amino acids. Germline CDR1 GTSNPN, CDR2 SVGIG (reference sequence). Here the CDR3 reads CAWSQQAGAGELFF. CDR3 DNA: TGTGCCTGGAGTCAGCAGGCCGGGGCCGGGGAGCTGTTTTTT. Full variable domain (remainder filled in from reference TRBV30 and TRBJ2-2): SQTIHQWPATLVQPVGSPLSLECTVEGTSNPNLYWYRQAAGRGLQLLFYSVGIGQISSEVPQNLSASRPQDRQFILSSKKLLLSDSGFYLCAWSQQAGAGELFFGEGSRLTVL.